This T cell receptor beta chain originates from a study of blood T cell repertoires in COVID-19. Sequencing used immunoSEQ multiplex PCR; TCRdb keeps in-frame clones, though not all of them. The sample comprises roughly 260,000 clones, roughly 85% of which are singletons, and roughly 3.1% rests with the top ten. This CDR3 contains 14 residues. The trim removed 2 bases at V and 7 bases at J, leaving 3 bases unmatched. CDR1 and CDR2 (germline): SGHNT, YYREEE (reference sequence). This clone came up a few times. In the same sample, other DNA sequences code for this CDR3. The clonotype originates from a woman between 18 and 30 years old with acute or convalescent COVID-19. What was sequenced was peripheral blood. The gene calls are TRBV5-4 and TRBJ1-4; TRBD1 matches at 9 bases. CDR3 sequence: CASSLQGAGEKLFF. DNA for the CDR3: TGTGCCAGCAGCTTACAGGGGGCGGGTGAAAAACTGTTTTTT. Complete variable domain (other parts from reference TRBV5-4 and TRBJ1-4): ETGVTQSPTHLIKTRGQQVTLRCSSQSGHNTVSWYQQALGQGPQFIFQYYREEENGRGNFPPRFSGLQFPNYSSELNVNALELDDSALYLCASSLQGAGEKLFFGSGTQLSVL.